Presented here are 3 T cell receptor beta chains from one specimen sequenced in a study of control samples from healthy donors and cancer patients. TCRdb's copy holds only in-frame clones and misses some; the assay was immunoSEQ multiplex PCR. The profile shows more than 85,000 clones, approximately 90% of them singletons. The sequencing sample was made of blood. The receptor source for this set is a human donor in good health. The donor label of this sample is uncertain.

This sequence joins TRBV9 and TRBJ1-1, with a weak D call TRBD1 (5 bases). Germline CDR1 is SGDLS and CDR2 is YYNGEE. Trimming removed 0 bases from V and 0 bases from J, with 9 bases in between. This CDR3 region has 15 residues. Here the CDR3 DNA reads TGTGCCAGCAGCGTAGTGCCAGGGCTGAACACTGAAGCTTTCTTT. Translated: CASSVVPGLNTEAFF.

This clone showed up just once. The V call is TRBV6-2 or TRBV6-3, the J call TRBJ2-1; the match to TRBD1 covers 7 bases. V lost 2 bases to trimming and J lost 0 bases; unmatched junction nucleotides: 4. The CDR3 is 16 residues long. Germline loops: CDR1 MNHEY, CDR2 SVGEGT. The CDR3 nucleotides are TGTGCCAGCAGTTACGGACAGGTTTACTCCTACAATGAGCAGTTCTTC. Encoded protein: CASSYGQVYSYNEQFF.

This clone occurred once. The V call is TRBV6-5, the J call TRBJ1-2; D uncertain. V was shortened by 2 bases and J by 10 bases, with 17 bases between the two germline ends. Germline lookup yields CDR1 MNHEY and CDR2 SVGAGI. CDR3 length: 14 amino acids. This CDR3 reads CASSYHTRGPDYTF. The CDR3 DNA is TGTGCCAGCAGTTACCACACCCGCGGGCCGGACTACACCTTC.